The next 24 T cell receptor beta chains were all read from a single sample in a study of CD8 T cells in ankylosing spondylitis. One entry per CDR3 protein results from TCRdb running MiXCR on the 5' RACE reads. The table shows 250,000 to 300,000 distinct CDR3 sequences, with 15% to 20% occurring only once. The sample was blood, either unsorted or a sorted T cell fraction (not recorded which). The source is a male donor with ankylosing spondylitis or in good health (not recorded which).

This clonotype appeared many times. The chain couples TRBV20-1 to TRBJ2-3, with 9 bases fitting TRBD2. V lost 6 bases, J lost 5 bases, and 6 bases stayed unmatched. CDR1 is DFQATT, CDR2 SNEGSKA, per germline (reference sequence). The CDR3 is made up of 13 amino acids. CDR3 sequence (DNA): TGCAGTGCCCTTAGCGGGAGCTTAGATACGCAGTATTTT. Translating gives CSALSGSLDTQYF.

This clonotype was detected once. The rearrangement joins TRBV10-3 to TRBJ1-4; tentatively, D is TRBD1 (5 bases). CDR3 length: 14 residues. CDR1 and CDR2 from the germline V gene are ENHRY and SYGVKD. Trimming pared 11 bases from V and 0 bases from J, leaving 13 bases between. The chain's CDR3 is CAVAGGATNEKLFF. CDR3 DNA sequence: TGTGCCGTCGCCGGAGGGGCAACTAATGAAAAACTGTTTTTT.

The chain links TRBV18 to TRBJ2-5; D might be TRBD1 (6 bases). The CDR3 contains 16 residues. In germline, CDR1 is KGHSH, CDR2 LQKENI. Trimming took 7 bases from V and 1 from J, leaving 19 bases between them. The CDR3 spells CASCSSQGVGQETQYF. The CDR3 bases are TGTGCCAGCTGTAGCTCACAGGGAGTCGGCCAAGAGACCCAGTACTTC.

This clonotype was counted only a few times. The rearrangement links TRBV5-1 to TRBJ2-2, with D perhaps TRBD2 (5 bases). CDR3 length: 16 amino acids. V dropped 3 bases and J dropped 1 base, with 13 bases sitting between them. The germline V gene has CDR1 SGHRS and CDR2 YFSETQ. Written as DNA, the CDR3 is TGCGCCAGCAGCTGGGAGCTTCCGGGGAACACCGGGGAGCTGTTTTTT. This sequence encodes CASSWELPGNTGELFF.

This clonotype was counted only a few times. V and J are TRBV5-1 and TRBJ2-1; TRBD2 aligns across 9 bases. This CDR3 has 15 residues. The germline V gene encodes CDR1 SGHRS and CDR2 YFSETQ. V lost 0 bases and J lost 9; bases outside the gene matches: 7. The CDR3 loop reads CASSLGVAGVGEQFF. DNA of the CDR3: TGCGCCAGCAGCTTGGGGGTAGCGGGAGTTGGTGAGCAGTTCTTC.

This clonotype was counted ten times or more. The V and J genes are TRBV12-3 or TRBV12-4 and TRBJ2-4; D remains ambiguous. The CDR3 runs 15 residues. V was shortened by 6 bases and J by 2 bases, with 14 bases between the two germline ends. The CDR3 sequence: CASSRSLTPKNIQYF. The CDR3 region has the DNA TGTGCCAGCAGCAGAAGCCTGACGCCCAAAAACATTCAGTACTTC.

This CDR3 is CSASQGDYGYTF. The CDR3 DNA follows: TGCAGTGCTTCACAGGGGGACTATGGCTACACCTTC. The chain uses TRBV20-1 and TRBJ1-2; 8 nucleotides match TRBD1. There are 12 residues in the CDR3. V trimming: 5 bases; J trimming: 3 bases; junction bases outside the gene matches: 2. Looked up from germline, CDR1 is DFQATT and CDR2 is SNEGSKA (reference sequence).

This clonotype has a single count. This chain links TRBV4-1 with TRBJ1-2; TRBD1 matches at 11 bases. This CDR3 is built from 16 residues. Germline trimming cut 0 bases from V and 8 bases from J; bases unmatched to any gene: 8. The germline V gene encodes CDR1 MGHRA and CDR2 YSYEKL. In DNA form, the CDR3 reads TGCGCCAGCAGCCAAGATCTAGGACAGGGGGCGCCGGGCTACACCTTC. Its translation: CASSQDLGQGAPGYTF.

CDR3 in amino acids: CATSSGGRDTQYF. The DNA for the CDR3 is TGTGCCACCAGTTCTGGGGGCAGGGATACGCAGTATTTT. The chain has TRBV24-1 and TRBJ2-3; D is possibly TRBD1 (6 bases). The CDR3 length is 13 residues. Germline CDR1 reads KGHDR; CDR2 reads SFDVKD. V lost 6 bases, J lost 6 bases, and 12 bases lay in between.

This clonotype was observed a handful of times. The chain is built from TRBV20-1 and TRBJ1-5; TRBD1 is a possible D gene (5 bases). This CDR3 is built from 14 residues. In germline, CDR1 is DFQATT, CDR2 SNEGSKA (reference sequence). V was clipped by 1 base and J by 3 bases, with 10 bases between them. The CDR3 coding sequence is TGCAGTGCTAGAGCCGGGACGGTCAATCAGCCCCAGCATTTT. It specifies CSARAGTVNQPQHF.

CDR3 sequence: CASRHQSNTDTQYF. As DNA, the CDR3 is TGTGCCAGCAGACACCAATCTAACACAGATACGCAGTATTTT. The chain couples TRBV6-1 to TRBJ2-3; no reliable D call. This CDR3 comprises 14 residues. Deletions cut 6 bases from V and 2 bases from J, with 12 bases between. In germline, CDR1 is MNHNS, CDR2 SASEGT.

The chain has TRBV28 and TRBJ1-1, with D possibly matching TRBD1 (6 bases). Germline loops: CDR1 MDHEN, CDR2 SYDVKM. Trimming cost V 4 bases and J 4 bases, with 16 bases left between them. The CDR3 contains 15 residues. CDR3 in DNA: TGTGCCAGCAGTTCCCCGACAGGACCCTCCACTGAAGCTTTCTTT. The encoded protein is CASSSPTGPSTEAFF.

The rearrangement uses TRBV11-2 and TRBJ2-1; D possibly corresponds to TRBD1 (7 bases). Between the trimmed V and J ends, which lost 1 base and 6 bases, there was a span of 22 bases. Germline V gives CDR1 SGHAT, CDR2 FQNNGV. CDR3 size: 18 residues. CDR3 loop: CASSLGRGAYSALNEQFF. As DNA, the CDR3 is TGTGCCAGCAGCTTAGGCAGGGGGGCCTATTCCGCACTCAATGAGCAGTTCTTC.

This clonotype occurred many times. The chain recombines TRBV12-3 or TRBV12-4 with TRBJ1-2, with D hard to call. The CDR3 consists of 14 residues. Trimming removed 4 bases at V and 8 bases at J, with 17 bases between. CDR3 sequence: CASSSAARAGGYTF. The CDR3, as DNA: TGTGCCAGCAGTTCGGCAGCTAGAGCCGGCGGCTACACCTTC.

V usage is TRBV15 and J usage is TRBJ2-5; the D is unclear. Between the trimmed V and J ends, which lost 0 bases and 1 base, there was a span of 12 bases. Germline V gene data show CDR1 as LNHNV and CDR2 as YYDKDF (reference sequence). The CDR3 contains 16 residues. In nucleotides, the CDR3 is TGTGCCACCAGCAGAGATCGACCAGGTGTCCAAGAGACCCAGTACTTC. This encodes CATSRDRPGVQETQYF.

This chain connects TRBV20-1 to TRBJ1-2; possibly TRBD1 for D (5 bases). V was clipped by 0 bases and J by 4 bases, with 15 bases between them. The CDR3 spans 15 residues. CDR1 DFQATT and CDR2 SNEGSKA come from the germline V gene (reference sequence). The CDR3 sequence: CSARDGANLGYGYTF. CDR3 in DNA: TGCAGTGCTAGAGACGGGGCAAACTTAGGCTATGGCTACACCTTC.

This clonotype has a handful of counts. The V and J genes are TRBV12-3 or TRBV12-4 and TRBJ2-5; TRBD2 agrees at 11 bases. The CDR3 loop spans 15 amino acids. V trimming: 6 bases; J trimming: 2 bases; junction bases outside the gene matches: 5. Here the CDR3 DNA reads TGTGCCAGCAGCCGACTAGCGGGACGACAAGAGACCCAGTACTTC. Translation: CASSRLAGRQETQYF.

This clonotype was counted ten times or more. The rearrangement joins TRBV5-1 to TRBJ2-1, with D perhaps matching TRBD1 or TRBD2 (5 bases each). Trimming pared 4 bases from V and 7 bases from J, leaving 18 bases between. The CDR3 runs 15 residues. From germline, CDR1 is SGHRS and CDR2 YFSETQ. The CDR3 DNA is TGCGCCAGCAGCGGCCGGGACGGACACGTGAATGAGCAGTTCTTC. Its translation: CASSGRDGHVNEQFF.

The sample holds a few counts of this clonotype. This chain uses TRBV3-1 with TRBJ2-2; no clear D gene. The germline V gene has CDR1 LGHDT and CDR2 YNNKEL (reference sequence). With 1 base removed from V and 3 bases from J, the gap between germline ends came to 9 bases. There are 15 residues in the CDR3. In DNA form, the CDR3 reads TGTGCCAGCAGCCAAGCCGGCACCCACACCGGGGAGCTGTTTTTT. Residues: CASSQAGTHTGELFF.

The CDR3 DNA sequence: TGTGCCAGCAGTTTAACCTCCCTTTTTCAGCCCCAGCATTTT. Protein: CASSLTSLFQPQHF. The J gene is TRBJ1-5, the V gene TRBV28; D not resolved. Per germline, CDR1 MDHEN and CDR2 SYDVKM. Trimming left V 2 bases short and J 6 bases short, with 11 bases between. This CDR3 has 14 amino acids.

This clonotype has only a few counts. This rearrangement joins TRBV27 to TRBJ2-5; TRBD2 agrees at 10 bases. V shed 6 bases and J 2 bases; nucleotides not matched to a gene: 6. This CDR3 is built from 15 residues. Germline loops: CDR1 MNHEY, CDR2 SMNVEV (reference sequence). The CDR3 sequence: CASRRAGGFQETQYF. CDR3 nucleotide sequence: TGTGCCAGCAGGCGAGCGGGGGGGTTTCAAGAGACCCAGTACTTC.

The genes are TRBV19 and TRBJ2-1; 7 nucleotides agree with TRBD2. Germline V gene sequence: CDR1 LNHDA, CDR2 SQIVND (reference sequence). V dropped 9 bases and J dropped 7; count of bases not matched to a gene: 15. The CDR3 length is 15 residues. CDR3 in DNA: TGTGCCAGCGAAATAACTAGCGAGGGTTCTAATGAGCAGTTCTTC. Encoded protein: CASEITSEGSNEQFF. The full variable domain, its missing parts supplied by reference TRBV19 and TRBJ2-1, is DGGITQSPKYLFRKEGQNVTLSCEQNLNHDAMYWYRQDPGQGLRLIYYSQIVNDFQKGDIAEGYSVSREKKESFPLTVTSAQKNPTAFYLCASEITSEGSNEQFFGPGTRLTVL.

J is TRBJ1-4 and V is TRBV20-1; D is unresolved. The CDR3 totals 14 residues. Between the trimmed V and J ends, which lost 3 bases and 0 bases, there was a span of 8 bases. Germline V lookup: CDR1 DFQATT, CDR2 SNEGSKA (reference sequence). CDR3 region: CSASLDATNEKLFF. In nucleotides, the CDR3 is TGCAGTGCTAGCCTGGACGCAACTAATGAAAAACTGTTTTTT.

The chain is built from TRBV12-3 or TRBV12-4 and TRBJ1-4; tentative D call: TRBD1 (5 bases). The V end was cut by 7 bases, the J end by 10 bases, with 19 bases between. The CDR3 is 14 amino acids. The CDR3 coding sequence is TGTGCCAGCACCTTCAGGGATGCGATTGGAAAACTGTTTTTT. Amino acid sequence: CASTFRDAIGKLFF.